This record concerns one T cell receptor beta chain sequence. These data are taken from a study of blood T cell repertoires in COVID-19. The V and J ends lost 0 bases and 8 bases respectively, with 20 bases between them. Germline V gene lookup returns CDR1 MRHNA and CDR2 SNTAGT. The CDR3 consists of 17 residues. TCRdb's copy holds only in-frame clones and misses some; the assay was immunoSEQ multiplex PCR. The table lists just over 150,000 clones, 80% of them singletons, with 0.45% to 0.6% in the top ten. The rearrangement links TRBV6-4 to TRBJ1-3, with D perhaps TRBD1 (6 bases). The TCR sequence derives from a man in his fifties or sixties with acute or convalescent COVID-19. The sample consisted of peripheral blood. Here the CDR3 DNA reads TGTGCCAGCAGTGACTCCACAGGGACACTCTACGGTGACACCATATATTTT. As protein: CASSDSTGTLYGDTIYF.